The 20 T cell receptor beta chains reported below all come from one sample, sequenced in a study of cytomegalovirus exposure and HLA in healthy donors. A multiplex PCR was run with 60 Vbeta primers and 13 Jbeta primers. Method: immunoSEQ multiplex PCR; TCRdb's copy keeps in-frame clones and lacks some. The table shows approximately 69,000 clones, with around 70% occurring only once. Input material: PBMCs. The receptors were gathered from a woman aged 25 to 45 in good health and CMV-seropositive.

The chain has TRBV28 and TRBJ2-7, with a tentative D call TRBD1 (6 bases). The length of the CDR3 is 14 residues. The ends were cut back, 5 bases at V and 4 bases at J, with 15 bases in the middle. Germline V gives CDR1 MDHEN, CDR2 SYDVKM. Written as DNA, the CDR3 is TGTGCCAGCAGTGGAAACAGGGTCCCATACGAGCAGTACTTC. It codes for CASSGNRVPYEQYF.

Regarding this clone: One end of the junction varies from germline; a read error may be responsible. The chain combines TRBV30 with TRBJ1-4; a weak D match, TRBD1 (5 bases). The CDR3 length is 12 residues. Germline CDR1 is GTSNPN and CDR2 is SVGIG (reference sequence). The CDR3 loop is CASCFNQGKTVF. The CDR3 nucleotides read TGTGCCTCCTGCTTCAACCAGGGAAAAACTGTTTTT.

In DNA, the CDR3 is TGCACCAGCAGCCCCCAAGACAGGGCTAGCAATCAGCCCCAGCATTTT. This translates into CTSSPQDRASNQPQHF. This sequence joins TRBV1 and TRBJ1-5; the table assigns TRBD1, which was not confirmed against the DNA. TRBV1 is reported as a pseudogene. The CDR3 has 16 amino acids.

This chain joins TRBV5-1 and TRBJ2-1; D remains unclear. Trimming removed 4 bases from V and 10 bases from J, with 18 bases in between. CDR1 and CDR2 from the germline V gene are SGHRS and YFSETQ. This CDR3 spans 14 amino acids. As DNA, the CDR3 is TGCGCCAGCAGCACCGACTCCCTTGGTAGGGAGCAGTTCTTC. Its translation is CASSTDSLGREQFF.

The V and J genes are TRBV7-8 and TRBJ1-5; 7 bases agree with TRBD1. V trimming: 5 bases; J trimming: 4 bases; junction bases outside the gene matches: 11. The CDR3 has 16 amino acids. CDR1 and CDR2 from the germline V gene are SGHVS and FQNEAQ. The CDR3, as DNA: TGTGCCAGCAGCCTTCCCCCCAGGGGGACAAATCAGCCCCAGCATTTT. Encoded protein: CASSLPPRGTNQPQHF.

The chain joins TRBV18 to TRBJ1-5; D unclear. Trimming removed 3 bases at V and 5 bases at J, with 5 bases between. The CDR3 spans 12 residues. Looked up from germline, CDR1 is KGHSH and CDR2 is LQKENI. Here the CDR3 reads CASSPRDQPQHF. In DNA, the CDR3 is TGTGCCAGCTCACCCCGAGATCAGCCCCAGCATTTT.

The chain carries TRBV30 and TRBJ2-3; 10 positions agree with TRBD1. The ends lost 3 bases at V and 3 bases at J; junction bases unmatched: 9. Germline CDR1 reads GTSNPN; CDR2 reads SVGIG (reference sequence). The CDR3 contains 16 residues. This CDR3 reads CAWRHPTGGITDTQYF. CDR3 DNA sequence: TGTGCCTGGAGACACCCGACAGGGGGCATAACAGATACGCAGTATTTT.

The chain is built from TRBV7-9 and TRBJ2-1, with 11 bases that match TRBD2. Losses at the gene ends were 7 bases for V and 0 bases for J; bases not matched to a gene: 5. The CDR3 extends over 16 amino acids. Looked up from germline, CDR1 is SEHNR and CDR2 is FQNEAQ (reference sequence). Here the CDR3 DNA reads TGTGCCAGCAACAAAGGGACTAGCGGCTCCTACAATGAGCAGTTCTTC. Translation: CASNKGTSGSYNEQFF.

This clone appeared a few times. The chain links TRBV5-4 to TRBJ1-3, with D unresolved. The germline V gene has CDR1 SGHNT and CDR2 YYREEE (reference sequence). The CDR3 totals 16 residues. V was clipped by 2 bases and J by 2 bases, with 14 bases between them. CDR3 in amino acids: CASSLEGSLAGNTIYF. CDR3 DNA: TGTGCCAGCAGCTTAGAGGGCAGTCTTGCTGGAAACACCATATATTTT.

Here the CDR3 DNA reads TGTGCCAGCAGTTACTCCCAGGGGGAGAGTTCACCCCTCCACTTT. This codes for CASSYSQGESSPLHF. The chain couples TRBV6-5 to TRBJ1-6; 7 bases map to TRBD1. CDR3 size: 15 residues. Germline CDR1 is MNHEY and CDR2 is SVGAGI. The J segment lost 9 bases and the V segment lost 0 bases, leaving 5 bases of the junction unmatched.

The chain couples TRBV10-3 to TRBJ1-5; D call uncertain. Trimming took 2 bases from V and 5 from J, leaving 7 bases between them. Germline CDR1 and CDR2: ENHRY and SYGVKD. This CDR3 is 13 amino acids long. CDR3 amino acids: CAISEREDQPQHF. CDR3 DNA sequence: TGTGCCATCAGTGAGAGAGAAGATCAGCCCCAGCATTTT.

In its sample, this clone ranks as medium-sized. The genes are TRBV13 and TRBJ2-1; possibly TRBD2 for D (5 bases). Looked up from germline, CDR1 is PRHDT and CDR2 is FYEKMQ (reference sequence). V lost 5 bases and J lost 0, with 26 bases in between. CDR3 size: 20 residues. As DNA, the CDR3 is TGTGCCAGCAGCCCCTCAATGGGAGCGGAAATTACTAGCTCCTACAATGAGCAGTTCTTC. It specifies CASSPSMGAEITSSYNEQFF.

The J gene is TRBJ2-1, the V gene TRBV5-8; 10 positions match TRBD2. Germline V CDR1 and CDR2: SGHTS, YDEGEE. J was trimmed by 6 bases and V by 1 base; bases with no gene match: 7. The CDR3 spans 16 residues. Here the CDR3 DNA reads TGTGCCAGCAGCTTGTACCGCGGACTAGCGGCCAATGAGCAGTTCTTC. Its protein product is CASSLYRGLAANEQFF.

The chain employs TRBV7-8 and TRBJ2-7; TRBD1 agrees at 8 bases. Germline CDR1 reads SGHVS; CDR2 reads FQNEAQ. J lost 9 bases, V lost 4 bases, and 14 bases had no gene match. The length of the CDR3 is 15 residues. As DNA, the CDR3 is TGTGCCAGCAGCTCGGAGGGGGACAGGTGGGGTTGGCAGTACTTC. It specifies CASSSEGDRWGWQYF.

The chain joins TRBV4-3 to TRBJ1-1; maybe TRBD1 (6 bases). The CDR3 covers 14 residues. Germline V gene lookup returns CDR1 LGHNA and CDR2 YSLEER. V lost 0 bases to trimming and J lost 5 bases, with 10 bases between them. In nucleotides, the CDR3 is TGCGCCAGCAGCCAAGAGCACCAGGGGACTGAAGCTTTCTTT. It yields the protein CASSQEHQGTEAFF.

This chain's CDR3 is CASSLVGLISSYEQYF. In DNA, the CDR3 is TGTGCCAGCAGCTTAGTCGGACTGATTAGCTCCTACGAGCAGTACTTC. The V gene is TRBV7-9, the J gene TRBJ2-7, with D possibly being TRBD2 (5 bases). Per the germline V gene, CDR1 is SEHNR and CDR2 is FQNEAQ (reference sequence). CDR3 length: 16 amino acids. V was trimmed by 1 base and J by 0 bases, leaving 13 bases between them.

V and J are TRBV9 and TRBJ1-2; 10 nucleotides match TRBD1. J lost 2 bases, V lost 3 bases, and 7 bases had no gene match. Germline loops: CDR1 SGDLS, CDR2 YYNGEE. The CDR3 is made up of 16 amino acids. CDR3 sequence: CASSGQGARRNYGYTF. The CDR3 DNA reads as TGTGCCAGCAGCGGACAGGGGGCACGGAGGAACTATGGCTACACCTTC. The whole variable domain, filled in from reference TRBV9 and TRBJ1-2, reads DSGVTQTPKHLITATGQRVTLRCSPRSGDLSVYWYQQSLDQGLQFLIQYYNGEERAKGNILERFSAQQFPDLHSELNLSSLELGDSALYFCASSGQGARRNYGYTFGSGTRLTVV.

The chain combines TRBV23-1 with TRBJ2-7, with TRBD1 identical over 11 bases. TRBV23-1 is marked as an open reading frame, function uncertain. Unmatched junction bases numbered 0, after V lost 6 bases and J lost 2 bases. There are 13 residues in the CDR3. CDR3 sequence (DNA): TGCGCCAGCAGGGGACAGGGGGCCTACGAGCAGTACTTC. Translated, it gives CASRGQGAYEQYF.

The table lists this clone with a few counts. The J gene is TRBJ1-5, the V gene TRBV10-2; 7 bases match TRBD1. Unmatched junction bases numbered 9, after V lost 6 bases and J lost 7 bases. The CDR3 has 14 amino acids. CDR1 and CDR2 from the germline V gene are WSHSY and SAAADI. The CDR3 DNA reads as TGCGCCAGCAGGGCAGGGGGATCGAGGCAGCCCCAGCATTTT. This gives the protein CASRAGGSRQPQHF.

This chain connects TRBV18 to TRBJ2-1, with D unresolved. The CDR3 spans 13 residues. Germline values: CDR1 KGHSH, CDR2 LQKENI. The germline V and J ends were trimmed by 5 bases and 3 bases, with 8 bases remaining between them. The CDR3 coding sequence is TGTGCCAGCTCAGCCCGTAGCTACAATGAGCAGTTCTTC. Its protein product is CASSARSYNEQFF.